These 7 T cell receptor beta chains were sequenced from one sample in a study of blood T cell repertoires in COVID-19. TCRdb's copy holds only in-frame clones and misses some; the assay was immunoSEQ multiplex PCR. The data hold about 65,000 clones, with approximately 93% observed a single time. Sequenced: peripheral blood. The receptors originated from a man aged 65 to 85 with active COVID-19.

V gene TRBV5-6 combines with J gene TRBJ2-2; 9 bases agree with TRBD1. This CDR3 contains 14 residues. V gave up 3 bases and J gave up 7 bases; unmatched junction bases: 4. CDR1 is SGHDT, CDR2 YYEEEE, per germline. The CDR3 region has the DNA TGTGCCAGCAGCTATACAGGGGGCTACGGGGAGCTGTTTTTT. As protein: CASSYTGGYGELFF.

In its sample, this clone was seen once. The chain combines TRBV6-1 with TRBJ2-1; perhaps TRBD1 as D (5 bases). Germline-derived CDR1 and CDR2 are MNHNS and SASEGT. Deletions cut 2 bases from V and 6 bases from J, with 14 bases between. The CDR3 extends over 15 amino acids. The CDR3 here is CASSEWAGSSNEQFF. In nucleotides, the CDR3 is TGTGCCAGCAGTGAATGGGCAGGGTCAAGCAATGAGCAGTTCTTC.

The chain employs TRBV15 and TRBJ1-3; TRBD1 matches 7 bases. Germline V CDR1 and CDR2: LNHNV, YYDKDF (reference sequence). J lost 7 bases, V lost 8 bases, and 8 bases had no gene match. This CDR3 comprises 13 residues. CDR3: CATADRVGNTIYF. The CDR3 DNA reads TGTGCCACCGCAGACAGGGTTGGGAACACCATATATTTT.

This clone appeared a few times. CDR3 sequence: CASSRDSYQPQHF. The CDR3 coding sequence is TGTGCCAGCAGCCGGGACAGCTATCAGCCCCAGCATTTT. The V gene is TRBV9, the J gene TRBJ1-5; 7 bases are shared with TRBD1. The J segment lost 5 bases and the V segment lost 4 bases, leaving 3 bases of the junction unmatched. This CDR3 spans 13 amino acids. In germline, CDR1 is SGDLS, CDR2 YYNGEE.

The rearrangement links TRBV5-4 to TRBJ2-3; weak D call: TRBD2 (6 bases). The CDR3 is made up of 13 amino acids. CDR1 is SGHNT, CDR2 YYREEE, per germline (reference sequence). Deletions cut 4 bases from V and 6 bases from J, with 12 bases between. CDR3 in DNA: TGTGCCAGCAGCCAGCCTGGGGGGGATACGCAGTATTTT. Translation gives CASSQPGGDTQYF.

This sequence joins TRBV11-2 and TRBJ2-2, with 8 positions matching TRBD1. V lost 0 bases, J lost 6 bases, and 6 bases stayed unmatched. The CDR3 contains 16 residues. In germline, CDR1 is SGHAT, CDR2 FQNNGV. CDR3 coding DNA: TGTGCCAGCAGCTTAGATAGGACAGGGTTCGCCGGGGAGCTGTTTTTT. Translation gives CASSLDRTGFAGELFF.

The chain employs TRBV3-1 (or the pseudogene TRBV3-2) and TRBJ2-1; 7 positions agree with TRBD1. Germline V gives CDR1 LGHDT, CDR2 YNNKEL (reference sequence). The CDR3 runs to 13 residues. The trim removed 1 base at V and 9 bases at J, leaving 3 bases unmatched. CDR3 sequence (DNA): TGTGCCAGCAGCCAAGGCAACAGGGGTGAGCAGTTCTTC. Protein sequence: CASSQGNRGEQFF.